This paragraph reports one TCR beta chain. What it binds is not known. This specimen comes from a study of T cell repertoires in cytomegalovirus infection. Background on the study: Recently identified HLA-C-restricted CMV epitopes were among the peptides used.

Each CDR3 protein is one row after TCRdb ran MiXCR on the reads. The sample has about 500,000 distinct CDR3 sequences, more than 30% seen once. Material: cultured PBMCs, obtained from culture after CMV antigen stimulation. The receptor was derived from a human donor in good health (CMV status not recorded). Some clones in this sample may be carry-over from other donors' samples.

CDR3 sequence (DNA): TGTGCCAGCAGCTTGGGACCGGGCTACGAGCAGTACTTC. Encoded protein: CASSLGPGYEQYF. V usage is TRBV7-2 and J usage is TRBJ2-7; D could derive from TRBD1 or TRBD2 (5 bases each). Germline-derived CDR1 and CDR2 are SGHTA and FQGNSA. Trimming took off 3 bases at V and 3 bases at J, with 9 bases between the two ends. The CDR3 contains 13 residues.